The subject of this entry is one TCR beta chain. The V gene's germline CDR1 is SEHNR and CDR2 FQNEAQ (reference sequence). The V and J ends lost 1 base and 6 bases respectively, with 10 bases between them. This CDR3 is 15 amino acids long. Methods used by the authors: Amplification with reference gene primers provided the estimates of nucleated cell counts. Clones were read by immunoSEQ multiplex PCR, and TCRdb kept only the in-frame ones, dropping some. The D gene and trimming were derived from the DNA, and the V and J assignments and clone size from that table. The sample shows about 250,000 clones, about 80% of them seen only once. The sample comes from a study of blood T cell repertoires in COVID-19. About the study: COVID-19 samples, acute and convalescent, were from the United States, Italy and Spain. The cDNA or gDNA used as material had been derived from T cells, B-cell-depleted T cells, or PBMCs.

This chain uses TRBV7-9 with TRBJ1-6, with D uncertain. Sequenced: peripheral blood. This TCR was sampled from a man at least 80 years old with acute or convalescent COVID-19. The CDR3 is CASSLEARSNSPLHF. The CDR3 DNA reads TGTGCCAGCAGCTTAGAGGCACGGAGTAATTCACCCCTCCACTTT.